Below, 29 T cell receptor beta chains from the same sample are listed, as sequenced in a study of blood T cell repertoires in COVID-19. Produced via immunoSEQ multiplex PCR; TCRdb's table is partial and in-frame only. Of approximately 73,000 clones detected, more than 75% appear once; the ten largest clones hold approximately 1.9%. Source material: peripheral blood. The source of these receptors is a woman aged 55-69 years with acute or convalescent COVID-19.

V gene TRBV5-1 combines with J gene TRBJ2-1, with no clear D. Germline loops: CDR1 SGHRS, CDR2 YFSETQ. Trimming pared 1 base from V and 0 bases from J, leaving 8 bases between. The CDR3 is 15 amino acids. This CDR3 reads CASSLLPSSYNEQFF. CDR3 in DNA: TGCGCCAGCAGCTTGCTTCCTAGCTCCTACAATGAGCAGTTCTTC.

The chain recombines TRBV9 with TRBJ2-3, with D perhaps TRBD2 (6 bases). The CDR3 runs to 16 residues. CDR1 is SGDLS, CDR2 YYNGEE, per germline. The ends were cut back, 0 bases at V and 0 bases at J, with 11 bases in the middle. For the CDR3, the DNA is TGTGCCAGCAGCGTAGATGGGGACTCTAGCACAGATACGCAGTATTTT. Amino acid sequence: CASSVDGDSSTDTQYF. Drawing the rest from reference TRBV9 and TRBJ2-3, the complete variable domain is DSGVTQTPKHLITATGQRVTLRCSPRSGDLSVYWYQQSLDQGLQFLIQYYNGEERAKGNILERFSAQQFPDLHSELNLSSLELGDSALYFCASSVDGDSSTDTQYFGPGTRLTVL.

This chain joins TRBV14 and TRBJ2-3; TRBD2 aligns across 7 bases. Losses at the gene ends were 4 bases for V and 7 bases for J; bases not matched to a gene: 8. The CDR3 is 14 residues long. Germline-derived CDR1 and CDR2 are SGHDN and FVKESK. CDR3 coding DNA: TGTGCCAGCAGCCCGCGGGTAGCGGGCTATACGCAGTATTTT. Translating it yields CASSPRVAGYTQYF.

CDR3 nucleotide sequence: TGTGCCAGCAGCTTGGACCTAGCGGGACTCAATGAGCAGTTCTTC. As protein: CASSLDLAGLNEQFF. The chain recombines TRBV11-2 with TRBJ2-1; 9 bases are shared with TRBD2. Germline assignment: CDR1 SGHAT and CDR2 FQNNGV. Losses at the gene ends were 3 bases for V and 6 bases for J; bases not matched to a gene: 6. The CDR3 has 15 residues.

The rearrangement links TRBV9 to TRBJ2-1; perhaps TRBD1 as D (6 bases). The CDR3 is made up of 13 amino acids. Trimming pared 4 bases from V and 8 bases from J, leaving 13 bases between. Germline-derived CDR1 and CDR2 are SGDLS and YYNGEE. Written as DNA, the CDR3 is TGTGCCAGCAGCAACCCACAGGGCTATGAGCAGTTCTTC. This gives the protein CASSNPQGYEQFF.

This clone was observed a single time. The chain has TRBV3-1 (or the pseudogene TRBV3-2) and TRBJ1-4, with D unclear. Trimming took 4 bases from V and 0 from J, leaving 9 bases between them. Germline CDR1 and CDR2: LGHDT and YNNKEL (reference sequence). The length of the CDR3 is 15 residues. The CDR3 protein is CASSPGPTTNEKLFF. As DNA, the CDR3 is TGTGCCAGCAGCCCCGGTCCCACAACTAATGAAAAACTGTTTTTT.

This clone was counted once. CDR3 amino acids: CASSFGTGPTEAFF. DNA for the CDR3: TGCGCCAGCAGCTTTGGAACAGGGCCCACTGAAGCTTTCTTT. V gene TRBV5-1 combines with J gene TRBJ1-1, with D possibly matching TRBD1 (6 bases). Per germline, CDR1 SGHRS and CDR2 YFSETQ. CDR3 length: 14 residues. With 2 bases removed from V and 4 bases from J, the gap between germline ends came to 12 bases.

The chain is built from TRBV2 and TRBJ1-5; no clear D. The CDR3 contains 15 residues. Between the trimmed V and J ends, which lost 2 bases and 2 bases, there was a span of 10 bases. Germline V gene data show CDR1 as SNHLY and CDR2 as FYNNEI. For the CDR3, the DNA is TGTGCCAGCAGTGAAACGGGAACAGGCAATCAGCCCCAGCATTTT. Its protein product is CASSETGTGNQPQHF.

V and J are TRBV2 and TRBJ2-3, with 7 positions matching TRBD1. The CDR3 totals 15 residues. Germline trimming cut 4 bases from V and 2 bases from J; bases unmatched to any gene: 6. Per the germline V gene, CDR1 is SNHLY and CDR2 is FYNNEI. CDR3 amino acids: CASSGAGGYTDTQYF. The CDR3 DNA reads as TGTGCCAGCAGTGGGGCAGGGGGATACACAGATACGCAGTATTTT.

The J gene is TRBJ1-1, the V gene TRBV11-3; possible D gene TRBD1, 6 bases. V was pared by 4 bases and J by 3 bases, with 9 bases between. The CDR3 is 13 amino acids. Looked up from germline, CDR1 is SGHNT and CDR2 is YENEEA. CDR3 amino acids: CASSSYRDTEAFF. Here the CDR3 DNA reads TGTGCCAGCAGCTCCTACAGGGACACTGAAGCTTTCTTT.

The chain combines TRBV27 with TRBJ1-5; TRBD1 matches 7 bases. The CDR3 is 15 residues long. Germline V gives CDR1 MNHEY, CDR2 SMNVEV (reference sequence). V lost 5 bases to trimming and J lost 0 bases; unmatched junction nucleotides: 4. CDR3 loop: CASSPGTDSNQPQHF. The CDR3 DNA sequence: TGTGCCAGCAGTCCCGGGACAGATAGCAATCAGCCCCAGCATTTT.

The genes are TRBV4-3 and TRBJ2-1; 11 nucleotides align to TRBD2. Germline loops: CDR1 LGHNA, CDR2 YSLEER. With 2 bases clipped from V and 7 bases from J, the junction kept 7 bases outside the gene matches. The CDR3 length is 16 residues. CDR3 DNA sequence: TGCGCCAGCAGCCAAATAGCGGGGGGGCCAGGAAATGAGCAGTTCTTC. Its protein is CASSQIAGGPGNEQFF.

This clone appeared once. This chain connects TRBV25-1 to TRBJ1-6; D remains unclear. V was pared by 4 bases and J by 8 bases, with 9 bases between. Germline lookup yields CDR1 MGHDK and CDR2 SYGVNS. The CDR3 contains 13 residues. CDR3 bases: TGTGCCAGCAGTGGAAGTAGCGATTCACCCCTCCACTTT. It translates to CASSGSSDSPLHF.

The chain combines TRBV27 with TRBJ2-1, with 7 positions matching TRBD2. Germline V gene sequence: CDR1 MNHEY, CDR2 SMNVEV (reference sequence). CDR3 size: 15 residues. The J segment lost 3 bases and the V segment lost 3 bases, leaving 5 bases of the junction unmatched. The CDR3 region is CASSFDGGDYNEQFF. CDR3 DNA: TGTGCCAGCAGTTTCGATGGGGGGGACTACAATGAGCAGTTCTTC.

This clone showed up just once. The chain combines TRBV19 with TRBJ2-7, with TRBD2 matching over 9 bases. Trimming cost V 5 bases and J 4 bases; bases outside gene matches: 6. CDR1 is LNHDA, CDR2 SQIVND, per germline (reference sequence). CDR3 length: 14 residues. The chain's CDR3 is CASSGLAGAYEQYF. CDR3 sequence (DNA): TGTGCCAGTAGTGGTTTAGCGGGAGCGTACGAGCAGTACTTC.

The chain recombines TRBV13 with TRBJ2-5, with no clear D. This CDR3 spans 13 amino acids. Germline V gene sequence: CDR1 PRHDT, CDR2 FYEKMQ (reference sequence). With 2 bases removed from V and 0 bases from J, the gap between germline ends came to 4 bases. The CDR3, as DNA: TGTGCCAGCAGCTTAACGGACCAAGAGACCCAGTACTTC. Amino acid sequence: CASSLTDQETQYF.

The gene calls are TRBV11-2 and TRBJ2-7, with unresolved D. With 5 bases removed from V and 2 bases from J, the gap between germline ends came to 16 bases. Germline CDR1 reads SGHAT; CDR2 reads FQNNGV. This CDR3 comprises 15 residues. The CDR3 protein is CASSPDGYSTYEQYF. CDR3 in DNA: TGTGCCAGCAGCCCCGACGGTTACAGTACCTACGAGCAGTACTTC.

This chain uses TRBV7-2 with TRBJ2-2, with D tentatively TRBD2 (6 bases). The CDR3 sequence is 14 residues long. With 4 bases removed from V and 5 bases from J, the gap between germline ends came to 11 bases. Germline V gene data show CDR1 as SGHTA and CDR2 as FQGNSA. The CDR3 DNA follows: TGTGCCAGCAGCTCGGAGGGTGGGACCGGGGAGCTGTTTTTT. Amino acid sequence: CASSSEGGTGELFF.

V usage is TRBV12-5 and J usage is TRBJ1-5; D is undetermined. This CDR3 is built from 14 residues. V lost 3 bases and J 5 bases, leaving 11 bases between the germline ends. From germline, CDR1 is LGHNT and CDR2 FRNRAP. CDR3 sequence reads: CASGLIGRDQPQHF. The DNA of the CDR3 is TGTGCTAGTGGTTTAATAGGCCGGGATCAGCCCCAGCATTTT.

The rearrangement joins TRBV27 to TRBJ2-7; 9 bases are a match to TRBD2. Germline CDR1 is MNHEY and CDR2 is SMNVEV (reference sequence). This CDR3 region has 18 residues. V gave up 4 bases and J gave up 6 bases; unmatched junction bases: 19. The CDR3 DNA is TGTGCCAGCAGTTACTCGTTAAGGCCGGGACTAGCTTCCCGCGAGCAGTACTTC. It translates to CASSYSLRPGLASREQYF.

The rearrangement uses TRBV6-5 and TRBJ1-6; D is undetermined. Germline CDR1 is MNHEY and CDR2 is SVGAGI. The CDR3 has 15 amino acids. Trimming cost V 6 bases and J 0 bases, with 9 bases left between them. Written as DNA, the CDR3 is TGTGCCAGCAGGCCACCTAGCTCCTATAATTCACCCCTCCACTTT. This sequence encodes CASRPPSSYNSPLHF.

The sample holds one count of this clone. The chain uses TRBV9 and TRBJ1-2, with TRBD1 matching 9 bases. The trim removed 0 bases at V and 4 bases at J, leaving 4 bases unmatched. Germline V gene sequence: CDR1 SGDLS, CDR2 YYNGEE. This CDR3 spans 15 amino acids. The CDR3 DNA is TGTGCCAGCAGCGTAGCCCCGACAGGGGGCTATGGCTACACCTTC. Its translation: CASSVAPTGGYGYTF.

This sequence joins TRBV5-1 and TRBJ2-7; 11 nucleotides match TRBD2. The CDR3 is 14 residues long. J was trimmed by 2 bases and V by 4 bases; bases with no gene match: 2. The germline gives CDR1 SGHRS, CDR2 YFSETQ. CDR3 in amino acids: CASSPGLAAYEQYF. The CDR3 nucleotides read TGCGCCAGCAGCCCGGGACTAGCGGCCTACGAGCAGTACTTC.

The chain combines TRBV28 with TRBJ2-7; 12 bases are a match to TRBD1. The J segment lost 4 bases and the V segment lost 6 bases, leaving 10 bases of the junction unmatched. Germline loops: CDR1 MDHEN, CDR2 SYDVKM. The CDR3 runs to 16 residues. The DNA for the CDR3 is TGTGCCAGCAGACCAACCGGGACAGGGGGCGGTTACGAGCAGTACTTC. This translates into CASRPTGTGGGYEQYF.

The chain joins TRBV2 to TRBJ2-3; TRBD1 agrees at 7 bases. J gave up 5 bases and V 6 bases, and 11 bases lay outside the gene matches. This CDR3 region has 15 residues. CDR1 SNHLY and CDR2 FYNNEI come from the germline V gene. CDR3 DNA: TGTGCCAGCAGAAGAGGGGACAGCGACCTAGATACGCAGTATTTT. The encoded protein is CASRRGDSDLDTQYF.

The rearrangement joins TRBV29-1 to TRBJ2-3; no clear D. The germline CDR1 and CDR2 sequences are SQVTM and ANQGSEA. This CDR3 is built from 12 residues. V dropped 3 bases and J dropped 0 bases, with 4 bases sitting between them. In DNA, the CDR3 is TGCAGCGTTGACGGGAGCACAGATACGCAGTATTTT. Its protein product is CSVDGSTDTQYF.

This chain links TRBV1 with TRBJ2-1; the table's D call, TRBD2, has no DNA check behind it. TRBV1 constitutes a pseudogene. The CDR3 length is 18 residues. The CDR3 DNA reads TGCACCAGCAGCCGGTTGAGGACTAGCGGGGAAAACTACAATGAGCAGTTCTTC. Translation: CTSSRLRTSGENYNEQFF.

V is TRBV29-1 and J is TRBJ2-5, with D perhaps TRBD2 (5 bases). Trimming took off 3 bases at V and 6 bases at J, with 8 bases between the two ends. Germline V gene lookup returns CDR1 SQVTM and CDR2 ANQGSEA. The CDR3 covers 11 residues. CDR3 amino acids: CSVERVKTQYF. The CDR3 DNA reads TGCAGCGTTGAGAGGGTAAAGACCCAGTACTTC.

The chain is built from TRBV5-3 and TRBJ2-1; D may be TRBD2 (6 bases). TRBV5-3 is reported as an ORF; its role is uncertain. The CDR3 length is 16 residues. Trimming took off 4 bases at V and 5 bases at J, with 19 bases between the two ends. CDR3 residues: CARSPRGAPGDNEQFF. CDR3 DNA: TGTGCCAGAAGCCCCCGCGGGGCTCCTGGGGACAATGAGCAGTTCTTC.